This T cell receptor beta chain was captured by sequencing in a study of blood T cell repertoires in COVID-19. Study-wide background: Acute and convalescent COVID-19 samples came from the United States, Italy and Spain. T cells, B-cell-depleted T cells, or PBMCs supplied cDNA or gDNA.

The CDR3 extends over 13 amino acids. The V gene lost 4 bases and the J gene lost 3 bases, with 9 bases spanning the gap. Germline V gives CDR1 SNHLY, CDR2 FYNNEI. Profiled with immunoSEQ multiplex PCR; TCRdb holds only in-frame clones, not every one. The table shows around 68,000 clones, with around 80% occurring only once. This clone showed up just once. The chain has TRBV2 and TRBJ2-5, with a tentative D call TRBD2 (5 bases). Sequencing was performed on peripheral blood. The TCR comes from a woman aged 45-60 years with acute or convalescent COVID-19. The CDR3 reads CASSARGKETQYF. CDR3 coding DNA: TGTGCCAGCAGTGCCCGGGGAAAAGAGACCCAGTACTTC.